The entry that follows covers one T cell receptor beta chain sequence. The antigen remains unidentified. The data stem from a study of T cells in Graves' hyperthyroidism and ophthalmopathy. About the study: Peripheral blood samples were taken at initial diagnosis, prior to any treatment.

Template material for amplifying TCR beta CDR3 regions consisted of RNA transcripts. TCR CDR3 underwent first-round RT-PCR with the HTBI primer set. MiXCR was run by TCRdb on the multiplex PCR reads, yielding one entry per CDR3 protein. The sample lists under 350,000 distinct CDR3 sequences, approximately 15% seen once, with 30% to 40% in the top ten. General study points: Stable hyperthyroidism was told apart from ophthalmopathy by a model built on 13 V-J features. Ophthalmopathy, which appeared later, was predicted by the model a median roughly 6.4 months before onset.

J was trimmed by 6 bases and V by 5 bases; bases with no gene match: 9. Germline-derived CDR1 and CDR2 are LNHNV and YYDKDF (reference sequence). The CDR3 runs 15 residues. Reasons for excluding patients were uncontrolled infection, other autoimmune disease, pregnancy or lactation. The genes are TRBV15 and TRBJ1-4; 7 nucleotides agree with TRBD1. Sequenced: blood. This receptor was obtained from a woman aged 40-49 years with Graves' ophthalmopathy. Written as DNA, the CDR3 is TGTGCCACCAGCGCGTACAGGGGCGCTGATGAAAAACTGTTTTTT. Translating gives CATSAYRGADEKLFF.